These 22 T cell receptor beta chains were all obtained from the same sample, sequenced in a study of tumor-infiltrating lymphocytes in localized non-small cell lung cancer. TCRdb keeps only in-frame clones here, not all; method: immunoSEQ multiplex PCR. This sample has tens of thousands of clones, with approximately 85% found just once. The sample comprised lung tumor tissue. Receptor source: a human donor with non-small cell lung cancer.

Details on this clone: Relative to the germline gene, one junction end is altered; a read error may explain this. The chain joins TRBV9 to TRBJ2-1, with 8 positions matching TRBD2. CDR1 is SGDLS, CDR2 YYNGEE, per germline. The CDR3 sequence is 15 residues long. CDR3 sequence: CARSGGGCSYNEQFF. The CDR3 DNA reads TGTGCCAGAAGCGGGGGCGGTTGTTCCTACAATGAGCAGTTCTTC.

This clone is a singleton in its sample. V and J are TRBV10-3 and TRBJ2-2; D may be TRBD2 (5 bases). The V end was cut by 8 bases, the J end by 0 bases, with 10 bases between. From germline, CDR1 is ENHRY and CDR2 SYGVKD. The CDR3 sequence is 14 residues long. The CDR3 region has the DNA TGTGCCATCGGCGGGCGTACGAACACCGGGGAGCTGTTTTTT. It yields the protein CAIGGRTNTGELFF.

This clone was seen only a few times. This chain joins TRBV11-2 and TRBJ1-2; 8 nucleotides line up with TRBD1. CDR3 size: 14 residues. The trim removed 3 bases at V and 6 bases at J, leaving 6 bases unmatched. The germline V gene encodes CDR1 SGHAT and CDR2 FQNNGV. The DNA for the CDR3 is TGTGCCAGCAGCTTGGTAACAGGGGGAAATGGCTACACCTTC. This sequence encodes CASSLVTGGNGYTF.

The chain is built from TRBV11-2 and TRBJ1-6, with D possibly TRBD1 on 6 matching bases. Germline CDR1 SGHAT, CDR2 FQNNGV. Trimming stripped 0 bases from V and 10 bases from J, with 10 bases between. The CDR3 runs 14 residues. CDR3 sequence: CASSLDTGFSPLHF. DNA for the CDR3: TGTGCCAGCAGCTTAGACACAGGGTTCTCACCCCTCCACTTT.

This chain uses TRBV7-8 with TRBJ2-7; tentatively, D is TRBD2 (5 bases). V was cut by 8 bases and J by 1 base, with 24 bases left in between. CDR1 is SGHVS, CDR2 FQNEAQ, per germline. This CDR3 has 17 amino acids. This CDR3 reads CASSQNIGGFRSYEQYF. The CDR3 DNA is TGTGCCAGCTCACAGAACATAGGCGGGTTTCGATCCTACGAGCAGTACTTC.

V gene TRBV25-1 combines with J gene TRBJ2-7, with TRBD1 matching over 7 bases. The CDR3 sequence is 13 residues long. Germline loops: CDR1 MGHDK, CDR2 SYGVNS. J lost 5 bases, V lost 5 bases, and 6 bases had no gene match. The CDR3 DNA follows: TGTGCCAGCAGTAGACAGGGTGAGAACGAGCAGTACTTC. Its translation is CASSRQGENEQYF.

CDR3 sequence reads: CASSPFFGGGTEAFF. The CDR3 coding sequence is TGTGCCAGCAGTCCTTTCTTTGGGGGCGGTACTGAAGCTTTCTTT. V usage is TRBV6-1 and J usage is TRBJ1-1; possible D gene TRBD1, 6 bases. The germline V and J ends were trimmed by 5 bases and 5 bases, with 18 bases remaining between them. Per the germline V gene, CDR1 is MNHNS and CDR2 is SASEGT. The CDR3 is 15 residues long.

The chain links TRBV6-5 to TRBJ1-1; TRBD1 might be the D (5 bases). The CDR3 has 15 residues. Trimming stripped 6 bases from V and 5 bases from J, with 19 bases between. Germline CDR1 is MNHEY and CDR2 is SVGAGI. The CDR3 coding sequence is TGTGCCAGCAGGAGGGCGGTGGGGGTCGAGACTGAAGCTTTCTTT. Its protein is CASRRAVGVETEAFF.

The V and J genes are TRBV6-1 and TRBJ2-7; D might be TRBD2 (6 bases). Trimming removed 4 bases at V and 0 bases at J, with 13 bases between. Looked up from germline, CDR1 is MNHNS and CDR2 is SASEGT. The CDR3 covers 15 residues. CDR3 sequence (DNA): TGTGCCAGCAGTGGTTATCCGGGAGCCTCCTACGAGCAGTACTTC. Translated: CASSGYPGASYEQYF.

This clone was seen only once. The rearrangement joins TRBV28 to TRBJ2-1; possibly TRBD1 for D (6 bases). The V gene's germline CDR1 is MDHEN and CDR2 SYDVKM. The CDR3 sequence is 15 residues long. Trimming shortened V by 8 bases and J by 2 bases, and 16 bases separated the two germline ends. The DNA of the CDR3 is TGTGCCAGCCAATCCTACAGGGCCCCCTACAATGAGCAGTTCTTC. Protein product: CASQSYRAPYNEQFF.

J is TRBJ1-3 and V is TRBV29-1; D gene ambiguous. The V end lost 7 bases, the J end lost 0 bases, and 13 bases lay between the germline ends. The CDR3 spans 14 residues. The germline CDR1 and CDR2 sequences are SQVTM and ANQGSEA. The CDR3 nucleotides are TGCAGCGCCTTGCGCGACCTCTCTGGAAACACCATATATTTT. Amino acids: CSALRDLSGNTIYF.

The chain employs TRBV7-9 and TRBJ1-4; D uncertain. Germline V gene data show CDR1 as SEHNR and CDR2 as FQNEAQ (reference sequence). This CDR3 contains 16 residues. Trimming removed 1 base at V and 8 bases at J, with 17 bases between. CDR3: CASSLVPTPSREKLFF. The CDR3 bases are TGTGCCAGCAGCTTAGTTCCGACACCCTCGCGGGAAAAACTGTTTTTT.

Details on this clone: An end of the junction does not agree with germline; a read error may underlie this. The rearrangement uses TRBV7-7 and TRBJ2-5; D possibly corresponds to TRBD2 (6 bases). Germline V gene data show CDR1 as SSHAT and CDR2 as FNYEAQ (reference sequence). The CDR3 runs 14 residues. CDR3 in amino acids: CASSLALGGETQYF. CDR3 coding DNA: TGTGCTAGCAGCTTAGCGCTGGGGGGAGAGACCCAGTACTTC. Using reference TRBV7-7 and TRBJ2-5 for the parts outside the CDR3, the full variable domain is GAGVSQSPRYKVTKRGQDVTLRCDPISSHATLYWYQQALGQGPEFLTYFNYEAQPDKSGLPSDRFSAERPEGSISTLTIQRTEQRDSAMYRCASSLALGGETQYFGPGTRLLVL.

The rearrangement uses TRBV20-1 and TRBJ1-2, with unresolved D. Trimming stripped 3 bases from V and 8 bases from J, with 10 bases between. CDR1 is DFQATT and CDR2 is SNEGSKA in the germline V gene (reference sequence). The CDR3 is 11 amino acids. The DNA for the CDR3 is TGCAGTGCTAGTTTAGCAGACGGCTACACCTTC. Protein product: CSASLADGYTF.

This clone came up a few times. The rearrangement uses TRBV16 and TRBJ2-7; D is undetermined. Germline CDR1 and CDR2: KGHSY and FQNENV. V was pared by 4 bases and J by 0 bases, with 7 bases between. This CDR3 spans 13 amino acids. CDR3 coding DNA: TGTGCCAGCAGCCCGAGTTCCTCCTACGAGCAGTACTTC. Encoded protein: CASSPSSSYEQYF.

The rearrangement joins TRBV5-4 to TRBJ1-4; D is unresolved. The CDR3 length is 14 residues. Germline V gene sequence: CDR1 SGHNT, CDR2 YYREEE (reference sequence). The V end was cut by 2 bases, the J end by 6 bases, with 11 bases between. The DNA of the CDR3 is TGTGCCAGCAGCTTACAAGGGCAAGATGAAAAACTGTTTTTT. This codes for CASSLQGQDEKLFF.

There are a few counts of this clone. The J gene is TRBJ1-1, the V gene TRBV4-2; D gene ambiguous. CDR1 is LGHNA, CDR2 YNFKEQ, per germline. Trimming cost V 1 base and J 0 bases, with 21 bases left between them. This CDR3 comprises 19 residues. The CDR3 region is CASSQGEEAYGFVNTEAFF. CDR3 in DNA: TGTGCCAGCAGCCAAGGCGAGGAGGCCTACGGTTTCGTGAACACTGAAGCTTTCTTT.

The chain has TRBV9 and TRBJ2-3; 12 positions match TRBD2. The CDR3 length is 17 residues. V lost 0 bases to trimming and J lost 3 bases; unmatched junction nucleotides: 5. The germline gives CDR1 SGDLS, CDR2 YYNGEE. The CDR3: CASSVEGLAGGTDTQYF. CDR3 DNA: TGTGCCAGCAGCGTAGAGGGTCTAGCGGGGGGGACAGATACGCAGTATTTT.

In DNA, the CDR3 is TGCGCCAGCAGTTTTACAGGGGTCACCGGGGGGCACAATGAGCAGTTCTTC. Translated, it gives CASSFTGVTGGHNEQFF. The chain recombines TRBV5-1 with TRBJ2-1, with D perhaps being TRBD1 or TRBD2 (7 bases each). Trimming stripped 5 bases from V and 5 bases from J, with 23 bases between. This CDR3 has 17 residues. Germline V gene lookup returns CDR1 SGHRS and CDR2 YFSETQ.

In its sample, this clone was seen a few times. The genes are TRBV30 and TRBJ2-7; D gene unclear. From germline, CDR1 is GTSNPN and CDR2 SVGIG (reference sequence). The V gene lost 0 bases and the J gene lost 0 bases, with 3 bases spanning the gap. The CDR3 is 12 amino acids. CDR3 bases: TGTGCCTGGAGTGTCAGCTCCTACGAGCAGTACTTC. Translation: CAWSVSSYEQYF.

The chain couples TRBV18 to TRBJ1-1; perhaps TRBD1 as D (5 bases). Trimming cost V 4 bases and J 11 bases, with 17 bases left between them. This CDR3 comprises 13 residues. CDR1 is KGHSH, CDR2 LQKENI, per germline. CDR3 residues: CASSQGETRSAFF. The CDR3 DNA sequence: TGTGCCAGCTCACAAGGGGAAACGAGGTCGGCTTTCTTT.

CDR3 loop: CASSLYRNTEAFF. DNA for the CDR3: TGTGCCAGCAGTTTATACAGAAACACTGAAGCTTTCTTT. The chain links TRBV27 to TRBJ1-1; no definite D call. Trimming left V 1 base short and J 2 bases short, with 5 bases between. The germline V gene encodes CDR1 MNHEY and CDR2 SMNVEV (reference sequence). The CDR3 consists of 13 residues.